This is a list of T cell receptor beta chains from one sample in a study of regulatory T cells in long-lasting Graves disease. TCRdb analysed the multiplex PCR reads with MiXCR anew, one entry per CDR3 protein. The sample includes some 220,000 distinct CDR3 sequences, around 19% of them seen just once. The same data also contributed to another study, on T cells in Graves' hyperthyroidism and ophthalmopathy.

The sample consisted of peripheral blood mononuclear cells (PBMCs), taken at new diagnosis, from a patient treated with antithyroid drugs. The receptors come from a woman in her thirties with Graves disease. Both conserved end residues are part of each CDR3. D genes are given only for firm matches. Where a row states a size, it is once, few, many or the class of an expanded clone; other rows omit it.

CASSEADTNTEAFF	TGTGCCAGCAGTGAAGCCGATACGAACACTGAAGCTTTCTTT	-	many	TRBV6-1	TRBJ1-1
CASSTRTDNHYEQYF	TGTGCCAGCAGCACCCGGACAGATAACCACTACGAGCAGTACTTC	-	many	TRBV7-9	TRBJ2-7
CASSPMRGSRGNEQFF	TGTGCCAGCTCACCAATGCGCGGGAGTCGGGGGAATGAGCAGTTCTTC	TRBD2	-	TRBV18	TRBJ2-1
CASSWTENQPQHF	TGTGCCAGCAGCTGGACAGAGAATCAGCCCCAGCATTTT	-	many	TRBV5-8	TRBJ1-5
CSAPLKTDTQYF	TGCAGTGCCCCCCTCAAGACAGATACGCAGTATTTT	-	-	TRBV20-1	TRBJ2-3
CATSDLQLDQETQYF	TGTGCCACCAGTGATTTGCAGCTAGATCAAGAGACCCAGTACTTC	-	many	TRBV24-1	TRBJ2-5
CASKINRGVSNQPQHF	TGTGCCAGTAAGATCAATAGGGGGGTTAGCAATCAGCCCCAGCATTTT	-	many	TRBV19	TRBJ1-5
CASSDDRARGREKLFF	TGTGCCAGCAGCGATGACAGGGCGCGGGGGAGAGAAAAACTGTTTTTT	TRBD1	many	TRBV6-2/TRBV6-3	TRBJ1-4
CSARELVSGRLSSYNEQFF	TGCAGTGCTAGAGAACTTGTTAGCGGGAGGCTGAGCTCCTACAATGAGCAGTTCTTC	TRBD2	many	TRBV20-1	TRBJ2-1
CASSTGQGFTDTQYF	TGTGCCAGTAGTACCGGACAGGGATTCACAGATACGCAGTATTTT	TRBD1	many	TRBV19	TRBJ2-3
CASNPIPDTGELFF	TGTGCCAGCAACCCCATTCCAGACACCGGGGAGCTGTTTTTT	-	-	TRBV9	TRBJ2-2
CASGRGNGELFF	TGTGCCAGCGGTAGAGGGAACGGGGAGCTGTTTTTT	-	many	TRBV12-3/TRBV12-4	TRBJ2-2
CASSPPGAGGWEQFF	TGTGCCAGCTCACCACCTGGCGCAGGGGGCTGGGAGCAGTTCTTC	TRBD1	-	TRBV18	TRBJ2-1
CASTSGTYEQYF	TGTGCCAGCACTTCCGGAACCTACGAGCAGTACTTC	-	many	TRBV12-3/TRBV12-4	TRBJ2-7
CAWKFSGLGAEAFF	TGTGCCTGGAAGTTTTCAGGATTGGGCGCTGAAGCTTTCTTT	-	many	TRBV30	TRBJ1-1